The subject of this entry is one TCR beta chain. This clonotype turned up a few times. The antigen it recognizes is unknown. No quality values exist for individual bases; no much larger clone is one base distant. The library came from UMI-ligation and nested PCR. The beta constant-region primer consisted of an equimolar mixture of two oligonucleotides that together covered TRBC1 and TRBC2. Four rounds of PCR were used to amplify ligated cDNA, with nested alpha and beta constant-region primers being used together with the SP2 primer. A single-stranded oligonucleotide carrying the SP2 primer and a 12-nucleotide UMI was ligated to the 3' end of the cDNA by T4 RNA ligase 1. Incubation of the ligation reaction was carried out at 16 degrees C for about 20-24 hours. To avoid over-amplification, PCR2 was usually performed as a SYBR Green qPCR and halted once a predetermined threshold was reached. All purifications after the first were performed with Agencourt AMPure XP magnetic beads. Libraries were quantified by Qubit and checked on a TapeStation, where a main peak was expected near 650 bp. The pooled libraries were sequenced on an Illumina MiSeq using v2 2x251 paired-end kits, which usually yielded roughly 0.85-2.1 million reads per sample. Libraries were pooled at around 4 nM per sample, and roughly 5-8% PhiX was added to improve cluster recognition. Processing in the source paper ran as follows. V and J genes were assigned to Demultiplexor-processed FASTQ reads by Decombinator through tag matching, with a single base-pair mismatch being allowed. By using UMIs, Collapsinator corrected both sequencing errors and the frequency errors caused by PCR heterogeneity. CDR3Translator translated TCRs and extracted CDR3s from the conserved cysteine to the FGXG phenylalanine, flagging non-productive sequences. Gini, Shannon entropy and inverse Simpson indices were calculated on repertoires subsampled to equal numbers of UMI-defined TCRs. Clonotype abundance distributions were fitted to a power law by maximum likelihood within the linear range. When run on a single naive CD8 sample, MIGEC and the pipeline yielded similar UMI counts, similar unique TCR numbers and similar clonal distributions. One analysis removed from the naive repertoire any naive TCRs that were also found in any memory subset from the same donor. The repertoires were searched for several thousand CMV-associated CDR3 sequences that had been compiled from VDJdb and a published dataset. TCRdb trimmed the raw reads at Q25, called clones with MiXCR and kept productive beta chains. Identical CDR3 protein sequences are pooled into one entry, listed with their most common genes and DNA. For this entry, the V and J calls and clone size follow TCRdb and not the study's own pipeline. The sample records about 82,000 distinct CDR3 sequences, roughly 9.2% of which are singletons. The ten largest clones take up about 1.3% of the sample.

The entry originates in a study of naive and memory T cell subsets (TCRdb year 2017). Concerning the study at large: The study applied an open-source, UMI-based TCR alpha and beta sequencing pipeline to sorted naive and memory peripheral blood T cell subsets. The functional CMV T cell responses agreed completely with IgG serology results. RNA was DNase-treated and reverse transcribed with TCR constant-region primers, mostly using SuperScript III.

Points the paper makes about the study in general: RNA-based TCR counts may be influenced by expression changes linked to T cell activation and differentiation. The repertoire findings for the naive and memory subsets could not be validated, as no ground truth was available. After error correction, over 90% of naive TCR sequences appeared only once, giving much steeper abundance distributions than memory subsets. In both CD4 and CD8 cells, going from naive through CM, EM and EMRA, the Gini index went up while Shannon and inverse Simpson diversity went down. Single alpha or beta chain sequences, rather than paired alpha/beta receptors, were used to define clonotypes. A power law was followed by TCR abundance, with an exponent that differed between naive and memory subsets but was consistent across the three individuals. A few larger clonotypes were found in naive repertoires, especially CD8, and these larger clonotypes were possibly memory cells re-expressing CD45RA.

Separate amplification of TCR alpha and beta chain libraries was performed from the second PCR step onward. The CMV status of each donor was determined by measuring IFNgamma production from CD4+ T cells after fresh PBMCs had been stimulated overnight with CMV viral lysate. Using Miltenyi beads, CD4 T cells were first positively selected, and CD8 T cells were then positively selected from the CD4-negative fraction. Cells stained for CD3, CD4, CD8, CD45RA, CD27 and a live/dead dye were sorted on a BD Aria II into four subsets by CD45RA and CD27. Blood was obtained from a few healthy volunteers, and the blood from each volunteer was fractionated into CD4 and CD8 T cells and subsequently into four differentiation subsets. Approximately 0.13 L of peripheral blood was drawn per donor, and PBMC were isolated by Ficoll-Paque PLUS density-gradient centrifugation. Sorted cells were lysed in RLT buffer, after which RNA was extracted using a Qiagen RNeasy kit and stored at -80 degrees C.

The sample comprised naive CD8+ T cells from blood. Read against the paper, the sample's cell subset or site label means: naive T cells, CD45RA high CD27+. This clonotype was sampled from a human donor in good health.

The CDR3 reads CSVEDRGGLYEQYF. The bases read TGCAGCGTTGAAGACCGGGGGGGGTTGTACGAGCAGTACTTC. In this chain, TRBV29-1 is recombined with TRBJ2-7; 8 bases in between match TRBD2. Ends trimmed: V by 0 bases, J by 4 bases; bases unmatched to a gene: 5. From the germline V gene, CDR1 is SQVTM and CDR2 is ANQGSEA. Inclusive of the bounding cysteine and phenylalanine, the CDR3 is 14 residues long. Here the CDR3 DNA is all that survives: 42 bases in frame from base 1.